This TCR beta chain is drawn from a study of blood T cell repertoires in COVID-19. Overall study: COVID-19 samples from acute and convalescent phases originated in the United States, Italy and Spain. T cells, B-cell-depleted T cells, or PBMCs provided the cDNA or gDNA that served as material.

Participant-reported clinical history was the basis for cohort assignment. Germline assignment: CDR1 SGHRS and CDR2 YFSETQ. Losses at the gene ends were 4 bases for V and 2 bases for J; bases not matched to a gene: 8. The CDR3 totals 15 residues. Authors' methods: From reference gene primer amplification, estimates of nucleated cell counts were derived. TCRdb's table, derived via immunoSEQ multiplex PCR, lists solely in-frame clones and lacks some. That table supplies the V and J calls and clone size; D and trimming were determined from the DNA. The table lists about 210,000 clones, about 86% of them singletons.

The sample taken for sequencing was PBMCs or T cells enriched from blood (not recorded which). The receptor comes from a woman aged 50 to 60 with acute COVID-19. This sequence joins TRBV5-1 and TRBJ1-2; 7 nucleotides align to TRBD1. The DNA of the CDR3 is TGCGCCAGCAGCGAAACTCCGACAGGGAACTATGGCTACACCTTC. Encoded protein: CASSETPTGNYGYTF.